Following are 25 T cell receptor beta chains from one sample sequenced in a study of blood T cell repertoires in COVID-19. This table comes from immunoSEQ multiplex PCR, and its TCRdb copy is limited to in-frame clones, with some not included. The repertoire holds under 250,000 clones, with approximately 78% as singletons. Sequencing was done on a sample of peripheral blood. These receptors all come from a woman in her forties with acute or convalescent COVID-19.

This sequence joins TRBV7-8 and TRBJ1-3, with 7 bases that match TRBD1. The germline gives CDR1 SGHVS, CDR2 FQNEAQ. J lost 0 bases, V lost 1 base, and 6 bases had no gene match. The CDR3 length is 17 residues. The CDR3 coding sequence is TGTGCCAGCAGCTTAGGGACGGGACAGAGCTCTGGAAACACCATATATTTT. It translates to CASSLGTGQSSGNTIYF.

This clone was counted a few times. The chain links TRBV12-5 to TRBJ1-4, with a possible D match to TRBD1 (6 bases). V was clipped by 1 base and J by 0 bases, with 6 bases between them. This CDR3 is built from 15 residues. The germline V gene encodes CDR1 LGHNT and CDR2 FRNRAP. CDR3 sequence (DNA): TGTGCTAGTGGTTTGGGACAGGCAACTAATGAAAAACTGTTTTTT. Encoded protein: CASGLGQATNEKLFF.

The chain couples TRBV5-1 to TRBJ1-6; D gene unclear. Germline V gene lookup returns CDR1 SGHRS and CDR2 YFSETQ. The CDR3 totals 16 residues. Deletions cut 1 base from V and 0 bases from J, with 8 bases between. This CDR3 is CASSLQSSSYNSPLHF. CDR3 DNA sequence: TGCGCCAGCAGCTTGCAGTCCAGCTCCTATAATTCACCCCTCCACTTT.

The genes are TRBV2 and TRBJ2-1, with TRBD2 matching 7 bases. CDR1 is SNHLY, CDR2 FYNNEI, per germline. Unmatched junction bases numbered 5, after V lost 7 bases and J lost 2 bases. CDR3 length equals 14 residues. CDR3 nucleotide sequence: TGTGCCAGCAAACCCGGGACTACCTACAATGAGCAGTTCTTC. Its protein product is CASKPGTTYNEQFF.

The chain employs TRBV9 and TRBJ1-1; 7 bases are a match to TRBD1. Losses at the gene ends were 3 bases for V and 1 base for J; bases not matched to a gene: 3. The CDR3 covers 14 residues. Germline-derived CDR1 and CDR2 are SGDLS and YYNGEE. This chain's CDR3 is CASSARTGNTEAFF. Written as DNA, the CDR3 is TGTGCCAGCAGCGCCCGGACAGGGAACACTGAAGCTTTCTTT.

The chain has TRBV12-3 or TRBV12-4 and TRBJ2-7, with unresolved D. Trimming took 2 bases from V and 4 from J, leaving 6 bases between them. The CDR3 consists of 12 residues. The DNA for the CDR3 is TGTGCCAGCAGTTTAAACAGATACGAGCAGTACTTC. Translation gives CASSLNRYEQYF.

The rearrangement uses TRBV19 and TRBJ1-4; TRBD1 matches 9 bases. The CDR3 loop spans 15 amino acids. Looked up from germline, CDR1 is LNHDA and CDR2 is SQIVND (reference sequence). Trimming cost V 7 bases and J 5 bases; bases outside gene matches: 8. CDR3 in DNA: TGTGCCAGTACCCGGGACAGGGACAGAAATGAAAAACTGTTTTTT. This sequence encodes CASTRDRDRNEKLFF.

This clone was counted once. The chain combines TRBV4-1 with TRBJ2-2, with 9 positions matching TRBD2. The CDR3 has 18 residues. The germline V gene encodes CDR1 MGHRA and CDR2 YSYEKL. The V segment lost 4 bases and the J segment 1 base; nucleotides outside the gene matches: 10. DNA for the CDR3: TGCGCCAGCAGCCCCGCCCCCCCTAGCGGGGTGAACACCGGGGAGCTGTTTTTT. This sequence encodes CASSPAPPSGVNTGELFF.

The chain uses TRBV6-5 and TRBJ2-7; tentatively, D is TRBD2 (5 bases). There are 14 residues in the CDR3. In germline, CDR1 is MNHEY, CDR2 SVGAGI. V dropped 10 bases and J dropped 0 bases, with 16 bases sitting between them. The CDR3 DNA is TGTGCCACTTCCCGGGATTTGAGCTCCTACGAGCAGTACTTC. Protein: CATSRDLSSYEQYF.

The chain combines TRBV5-4 with TRBJ1-2, with 10 bases identical to TRBD1. The CDR3 has 15 amino acids. CDR1 is SGHNT and CDR2 is YYREEE in the germline V gene (reference sequence). V shed 1 base and J 6 bases; nucleotides not matched to a gene: 6. In DNA, the CDR3 is TGTGCCAGCAGCTTGATTGGACAGGGGGGAAATGGCTACACCTTC. It translates to CASSLIGQGGNGYTF.

The sample holds a few counts of this clone. This rearrangement joins TRBV7-8 to TRBJ1-6; D not certain. Trimming removed 1 base at V and 7 bases at J, with 8 bases between. The CDR3 spans 14 residues. Germline values: CDR1 SGHVS, CDR2 FQNEAQ. Here the CDR3 DNA reads TGTGCCAGCAGCTTAGGGACTTGGAATTCACCCCTCCACTTT. Translation gives CASSLGTWNSPLHF. The full variable domain, its missing parts supplied by reference TRBV7-8 and TRBJ1-6, is GAGVSQSPRYKVAKRGQDVALRCDPISGHVSLFWYQQALGQGPEFLTYFQNEAQLDKSGLPSDRFFAERPEGSVSTLKIQRTQQEDSAVYLCASSLGTWNSPLHFGNGTRLTVT.

The chain combines TRBV7-9 with TRBJ2-1, with 13 bases fitting TRBD2. In germline, CDR1 is SEHNR, CDR2 FQNEAQ (reference sequence). This CDR3 is 19 amino acids long. V trimming: 5 bases; J trimming: 0 bases; junction bases outside the gene matches: 10. The CDR3 loop reads CASSPYGTSGKSSYNEQFF. The CDR3, as DNA: TGTGCCAGCAGCCCATACGGGACTAGCGGGAAGAGCTCCTACAATGAGCAGTTCTTC.

This chain connects TRBV30 to TRBJ1-1; D is unclear. CDR1 is GTSNPN, CDR2 SVGIG, per germline (reference sequence). Trimming removed 0 bases from V and 11 bases from J, with 16 bases in between. The CDR3 sequence is 13 residues long. CDR3 amino acids: CAWSVPPRHSAFF. The DNA of the CDR3 is TGTGCCTGGAGTGTACCCCCCCGACATTCGGCTTTCTTT.

The rearrangement links TRBV4-2 to TRBJ2-3; D gene unclear. The ends were cut back, 1 base at V and 3 bases at J, with 8 bases in the middle. The CDR3 contains 14 residues. From germline, CDR1 is LGHNA and CDR2 YNFKEQ. CDR3 nucleotide sequence: TGTGCCAGCAGCCAAGGAGCCGATACAGATACGCAGTATTTT. Its protein is CASSQGADTDTQYF.

V usage is TRBV18 and J usage is TRBJ1-4; D ambiguous. CDR1 and CDR2 from the germline V gene are KGHSH and LQKENI. V lost 4 bases to trimming and J lost 0 bases, with 12 bases between them. This CDR3 has 16 amino acids. The CDR3 reads CASSLTPSATNEKLFF. The CDR3 DNA follows: TGTGCCAGCTCACTAACACCAAGCGCAACTAATGAAAAACTGTTTTTT.

The chain joins TRBV7-2 to TRBJ2-3, with D perhaps TRBD2 (5 bases). The CDR3 has 15 residues. The germline V gene encodes CDR1 SGHTA and CDR2 FQGNSA. Trimming took off 3 bases at V and 1 base at J, with 11 bases between the two ends. CDR3 in amino acids: CASSFRGLGTDTQYF. CDR3 bases: TGTGCCAGCAGCTTTCGGGGTCTGGGCACAGATACGCAGTATTTT.

V usage is TRBV12-3 or TRBV12-4 and J usage is TRBJ2-7; D is unclear. This CDR3 has 12 amino acids. The germline V and J ends were trimmed by 4 bases and 0 bases, with 4 bases remaining between them. The CDR3 reads CASSSLSYEQYF. CDR3 coding DNA: TGTGCCAGCAGTTCCCTCTCCTACGAGCAGTACTTC.

V is TRBV14 and J is TRBJ1-2; the D gene is possibly TRBD1 (5 bases). Trimming removed 5 bases from V and 9 bases from J, with 13 bases in between. The CDR3 loop spans 12 amino acids. Germline CDR1 SGHDN, CDR2 FVKESK. CDR3 sequence (DNA): TGTGCCAGCAGCTCCGGACATACCCGCTACACCTTC. Its protein product is CASSSGHTRYTF.

The V call is TRBV5-1, the J call TRBJ1-3, with TRBD1 as a possible D gene (5 bases). Germline values: CDR1 SGHRS, CDR2 YFSETQ. This CDR3 has 16 residues. Trimming took 0 bases from V and 3 from J, leaving 13 bases between them. The CDR3 region has the DNA TGCGCCAGCAGCTTGGCCGGGGGGAAGTTTGGAAACACCATATATTTT. Protein product: CASSLAGGKFGNTIYF.

The J gene is TRBJ2-1, the V gene TRBV19; 7 bases are a match to TRBD2. CDR3 length: 13 residues. V shed 4 bases and J 6 bases; nucleotides not matched to a gene: 3. The germline CDR1 and CDR2 sequences are LNHDA and SQIVND (reference sequence). The CDR3 region is CASSTSGGNEQFF. CDR3 nucleotide sequence: TGTGCCAGTAGTACCTCGGGGGGCAATGAGCAGTTCTTC.

The V and J genes are TRBV7-2 and TRBJ2-7; TRBD2 might be the D (6 bases). CDR1 and CDR2 (germline): SGHTA, FQGNSA. Trimming removed 5 bases at V and 3 bases at J, with 17 bases between. The CDR3 totals 15 residues. CDR3 residues: CASSPGSAGYYEQYF. CDR3 bases: TGTGCCAGCAGCCCAGGGTCAGCGGGTTACTACGAGCAGTACTTC.

There are a few counts of this clone. The rearrangement joins TRBV4-2 to TRBJ1-3; 9 positions match TRBD1. The germline CDR1 and CDR2 sequences are LGHNA and YNFKEQ. Germline trimming cut 4 bases from V and 4 bases from J; bases unmatched to any gene: 11. This CDR3 contains 17 residues. The CDR3 protein is CASSLNTGTGPGNTIYF. Written as DNA, the CDR3 is TGTGCCAGCAGCCTAAATACCGGGACAGGGCCCGGAAACACCATATATTTT.

V usage is TRBV25-1 and J usage is TRBJ2-7, with D unclear. V was clipped by 2 bases and J by 2 bases, with 13 bases between them. The CDR3 sequence is 15 residues long. Germline lookup yields CDR1 MGHDK and CDR2 SYGVNS. In DNA, the CDR3 is TGTGCCAGCAGTGAAGGTCGTGGCAGAACCTACGAGCAGTACTTC. Protein sequence: CASSEGRGRTYEQYF.

The CDR3 DNA reads as TGTGCCAGCAGCCCCTATCAGGGTTCCCCTTATGGCTACACCTTC. Translating it yields CASSPYQGSPYGYTF. The rearrangement uses TRBV14 and TRBJ1-2, with a tentative D call TRBD1 (5 bases). This CDR3 region has 15 residues. Looked up from germline, CDR1 is SGHDN and CDR2 is FVKESK. V was trimmed by 4 bases and J by 5 bases, leaving 17 bases between them. The whole variable domain, filled in from reference TRBV14 and TRBJ1-2, reads EAGVTQFPSHSVIEKGQTVTLRCDPISGHDNLYWYRRVMGKEIKFLLHFVKESKQDESGMPNNRFLAERTGGTYSTLKVQPAELEDSGVYFCASSPYQGSPYGYTFGSGTRLTVV.

This chain links TRBV14 with TRBJ1-2; no clear D. Trimming took off 4 bases at V and 7 bases at J, with 22 bases between the two ends. This CDR3 spans 16 amino acids. The germline gives CDR1 SGHDN, CDR2 FVKESK. The CDR3 nucleotides read TGTGCCAGCAGCCTAATAGGCCTTGGAGCCCCATCTGGCTACACCTTC. Amino acids: CASSLIGLGAPSGYTF.